Below, one T cell receptor (beta chain) is given with its context. The read ends 3 residues shy of where the CDR3 ends; the end is completed using the germline J gene. The repertoire was sequenced with immunoSEQ multiplex PCR; TCRdb's copy has only in-frame clones and lacks some. The table lists over 25,000 clones. This sample was included in a study of T cells in women clearing cervical HPV infection. The CDR3 sequence is 14 residues long. The ends lost 8 bases at V and 2 bases at J; junction bases unmatched: 9. Germline CDR1 is LNHDA and CDR2 is SQIVND (reference sequence). The V and J genes are TRBV19 and TRBJ2-7; 7 bases agree with TRBD2. The specimen was blood buffy coat. The sequence derives from a woman aged 18 to 75 with a cervical HPV16 infection that either progressed to CIN3+ or cleared (not recorded which). The CDR3 spells CASGLRGGAYEQYF. CDR3 bases read: TGTGCCAGTGGCCTAAGGGGAGGGGCCTACGAG.